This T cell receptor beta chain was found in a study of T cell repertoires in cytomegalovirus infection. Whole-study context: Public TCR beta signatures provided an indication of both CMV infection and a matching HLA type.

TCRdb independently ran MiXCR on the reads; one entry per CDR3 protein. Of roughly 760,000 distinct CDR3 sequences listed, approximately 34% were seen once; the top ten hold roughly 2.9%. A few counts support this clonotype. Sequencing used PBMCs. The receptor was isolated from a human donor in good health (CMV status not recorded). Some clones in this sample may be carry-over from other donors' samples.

The CDR3 sequence: CASSEPGSKDTQYF. CDR3 nucleotide sequence: TGTGCCAGCAGTGAGCCCGGGTCCAAAGATACGCAGTATTTT. The chain recombines TRBV25-1 with TRBJ2-3, with no clear D. V shed 3 bases and J shed 5 bases, with 12 bases lying between them. CDR3 length equals 14 residues. The germline gives CDR1 MGHDK, CDR2 SYGVNS.